This T cell receptor (beta chain) was found in a study of PD-1 blockade in classical Hodgkin lymphoma. On this clone: What it binds is unknown.

Sequencing used immunoSEQ multiplex PCR; TCRdb keeps in-frame clones, though not all of them. This table has 55,000 to 65,000 clones, around 91% appearing once. All patients experienced relapse after autologous stem cell transplantation, and brentuximab vedotin exposure was variable. Study-wide results and caveats: Nivolumab starters within 1 year of ASCT were excluded. CD4+ TCR diversity climbed significantly by C4D1, unlike CD8+ TCR diversity.

This CDR3 region has 12 residues. Germline V gene lookup returns CDR1 SGHRS and CDR2 YFSETQ. Trimming left V 5 bases short and J 5 bases short, with 10 bases between. The clonotype was recovered from a human donor with classical Hodgkin lymphoma. The chain links TRBV5-1 to TRBJ2-5; D assignment may be TRBD1 or TRBD2 (5 bases each). The sample here was peripheral blood mononuclear cells (PBMCs), taken at baseline. This chain's CDR3 is CASRGVVETQYF. CDR3 in DNA: TGCGCCAGCAGGGGGGTAGTTGAGACCCAGTACTTC.